Sequencing of this T cell receptor (beta chain) was carried out in a study of T-cell reconstitution after alpha-beta-depleted transplantation in children. Study findings and constraints: Reports say that about two months after transplant, the alpha-beta T cells came out of several hundred graft clones that had expanded. From surviving recipient T cells and thymic progenitors came the high day-60 TCRbeta diversity observed in some patients. By one year post-transplant, T-cell counts and diversity largely arose from T cells that were newly produced.

This CDR3 is 15 amino acids long. The V gene lost 1 base and the J gene lost 5 bases, with 11 bases spanning the gap. The germline gives CDR1 SGHVS, CDR2 FQNEAQ. The sample holds a few counts of this clonotype. The target antigen is unknown. Unique molecular identifiers were used in preparing the TCRbeta library. TCRdb re-analysed the PCR reads in MiXCR, keeping a single row per CDR3 protein. Counted here are 700,000 to 950,000 distinct CDR3 sequences, under 20% occurring once; the ten biggest clones make up 5%. This clonotype was obtained from a male patient under 18 who had a stem cell transplant for acute lymphoblastic leukemia, so the T cells may come from the graft donor. Specimen: PBMCs, mostly from graft donor cells, collected 360 days after TCRalphabeta/CD19-depleted stem cell transplant. This chain joins TRBV7-8 and TRBJ1-4; D is uncertain. The CDR3 region is CASSLEVRRNEKLFF. CDR3 nucleotides: TGTGCCAGCAGCTTAGAGGTCAGGAGAAATGAAAAACTGTTTTTT.